The clone carrying this T cell receptor beta chain was counted once. There are 14 residues in the CDR3. Looked up from germline, CDR1 is MNHNS and CDR2 is SASEGT. V shed 5 bases and J shed 0 bases, with 9 bases lying between them. TCRdb fed the PCR reads into MiXCR, producing one record per CDR3 protein. The sample comprises approximately 12,000 distinct CDR3 sequences, 45% to 65% of which are singletons, and approximately 35% rests with the top ten. This sample is part of a study of tumor-infiltrating lymphocytes in oesophageal squamous cell carcinoma. This sequence originates from a male donor with esophageal squamous cell carcinoma. The sequenced sample was esophageal tumor tissue. The chain links TRBV6-1 to TRBJ2-3; D gene uncertain. CDR3 DNA: TGTGCCAGCAGTTCCGATACTAGCACAGATACGCAGTATTTT. This sequence encodes CASSSDTSTDTQYF.